The next 18 T cell receptor beta chains were all read from a single sample in a study of identifying expanded T cells in peripheral blood. Libraries were prepared by immunoSEQ multiplex PCR; TCRdb keeps only in-frame clonotypes and omits some of them. The table has some 120,000 clones, more than 80% seen once. The sample was blood. The source is a person aged 18 to 70 in good health.

This chain joins TRBV25-1 and TRBJ2-4; 7 bases align to TRBD2. The junction had 5 bases not matched to a gene; V was cut back by 4 bases and J by 8 bases. Germline values: CDR1 MGHDK, CDR2 SYGVNS. The CDR3 sequence is 13 residues long. This CDR3 reads CASSGEGWDIQYF. For the CDR3, the DNA is TGTGCCAGCAGTGGGGAGGGCTGGGACATTCAGTACTTC.

This clone appeared once. The chain joins TRBV11-2 to TRBJ1-5; no clear D. The CDR3 has 14 amino acids. V lost 0 bases and J 1 base, leaving 4 bases between the germline ends. CDR1 is SGHAT, CDR2 FQNNGV, per germline. CDR3 in DNA: TGTGCCAGCAGCTTAGAGGCGAGCAATCAGCCCCAGCATTTT. Its translation: CASSLEASNQPQHF. Drawing the rest from reference TRBV11-2 and TRBJ1-5, the complete variable domain is EAGVAQSPRYKIIEKRQSVAFWCNPISGHATLYWYQQILGQGPKLLIQFQNNGVVDDSQLPKDRFSAERLKGVDSTLKIQPAKLEDSAVYLCASSLEASNQPQHFGDGTRLSIL.

This sequence joins TRBV19 and TRBJ1-1; 10 positions agree with TRBD1. The CDR3 has 14 amino acids. Looked up from germline, CDR1 is LNHDA and CDR2 is SQIVND (reference sequence). The J segment lost 3 bases and the V segment lost 3 bases, leaving 1 base of the junction unmatched. The CDR3 spells CASSMDRGYTEAFF. The CDR3 DNA reads TGTGCCAGTAGTATGGACAGGGGGTACACTGAAGCTTTCTTT.

The V call is TRBV4-3, the J call TRBJ2-7, with TRBD2 as a possible D gene (5 bases). This CDR3 spans 16 amino acids. V was pared by 0 bases and J by 1 base, with 13 bases between. CDR1 LGHNA and CDR2 YSLEER come from the germline V gene. The CDR3 reads CASSQDIWTGSYEQYF. As DNA, the CDR3 is TGCGCCAGCAGCCAAGATATTTGGACTGGATCCTACGAGCAGTACTTC.

The chain is built from TRBV4-1 and TRBJ1-1, with 7 bases identical to TRBD1. This CDR3 contains 13 residues. V lost 7 bases, J lost 3 bases, and 5 bases stayed unmatched. Germline V gene data show CDR1 as MGHRA and CDR2 as YSYEKL. The CDR3 DNA reads as TGCGCCAGCACCGGGACAGTATACACTGAAGCTTTCTTT. This sequence encodes CASTGTVYTEAFF.

The chain links TRBV6-4 to TRBJ2-1; 7 bases align to TRBD1. From germline, CDR1 is MRHNA and CDR2 SNTAGT. The V gene end was trimmed by 4 bases and the J gene end by 12 bases; junction bases not matched to a gene: 9. The CDR3 runs 13 residues. The CDR3 sequence is CASSVSGQAAQFF. The CDR3 coding sequence is TGTGCCAGCAGTGTTTCCGGACAGGCGGCGCAGTTCTTC.

This chain connects TRBV11-3 to TRBJ1-1; 10 bases line up with TRBD1. This CDR3 has 14 amino acids. J gave up 3 bases and V 5 bases, and 3 bases lay outside the gene matches. Germline V lookup: CDR1 SGHNT, CDR2 YENEEA. In DNA, the CDR3 is TGTGCCAGCAGCCGGGACAGGGGATACACTGAAGCTTTCTTT. Protein product: CASSRDRGYTEAFF.

The chain couples TRBV2 to TRBJ2-3, with D possibly matching TRBD1 (6 bases). V was pared by 4 bases and J by 2 bases, with 13 bases between. From germline, CDR1 is SNHLY and CDR2 FYNNEI. The CDR3 has 15 residues. The CDR3: CASSGQGTYTDTQYF. DNA of the CDR3: TGTGCCAGCAGTGGGCAGGGGACCTACACAGATACGCAGTATTTT. The full variable domain, in which reference TRBV2 and TRBJ2-3 provide the parts outside the CDR3, is EPEVTQTPSHQVTQMGQEVILRCVPISNHLYFYWYRQILGQKVEFLVSFYNNEISEKSEIFDDQFSVERPDGSNFTLKIRSTKLEDSAMYFCASSGQGTYTDTQYFGPGTRLTVL.

V gene TRBV5-4 combines with J gene TRBJ1-2; D is unclear. CDR1 and CDR2 from the germline V gene are SGHNT and YYREEE (reference sequence). With 2 bases removed from V and 4 bases from J, the gap between germline ends came to 21 bases. The CDR3 is 17 amino acids. The chain's CDR3 is CASSFLESSRQSYGYTF. CDR3 nucleotides: TGTGCCAGCAGCTTCCTGGAATCCTCGCGTCAATCCTATGGCTACACCTTC.

The chain uses TRBV5-1 and TRBJ2-2; TRBD1 agrees at 7 bases. The V gene's germline CDR1 is SGHRS and CDR2 YFSETQ. The CDR3 spans 15 residues. V trimming: 9 bases; J trimming: 5 bases; junction bases outside the gene matches: 13. CDR3 loop: CATTQGTVRTGELFF. The CDR3 DNA sequence: TGCGCCACCACGCAGGGGACAGTGAGGACCGGGGAGCTGTTTTTT.

The gene calls are TRBV19 and TRBJ1-1; D not certain. This CDR3 region has 15 residues. Trimming pared 5 bases from V and 1 base from J, leaving 14 bases between. CDR1 and CDR2 (germline): LNHDA, SQIVND (reference sequence). The chain's CDR3 is CASSPWLGANTEAFF. The DNA for the CDR3 is TGTGCCAGTAGTCCCTGGTTGGGAGCGAACACTGAAGCTTTCTTT.

V gene TRBV7-9 combines with J gene TRBJ1-1; D is possibly TRBD1 (5 bases). Germline V gene sequence: CDR1 SEHNR, CDR2 FQNEAQ (reference sequence). CDR3 length: 13 amino acids. V was shortened by 4 bases and J by 2 bases, with 8 bases between the two germline ends. The CDR3 sequence: CASSSGPNTEAFF. The CDR3 nucleotides are TGTGCCAGCAGCTCGGGACCCAACACTGAAGCTTTCTTT.

The rearrangement uses TRBV6-6 and TRBJ1-2; perhaps TRBD1 as D (5 bases). V lost 10 bases, J lost 8 bases, and 20 bases lay in between. The CDR3 length is 13 residues. Germline loops: CDR1 MNHNY, CDR2 SVGAGI (reference sequence). The CDR3 DNA is TGTGCCACTATCCCCCAGGGAGTAGGAGGCTACACCTTC. Amino acids: CATIPQGVGGYTF.

The gene calls are TRBV11-2 and TRBJ1-1; D ambiguous. V gave up 5 bases and J gave up 1 base, with 8 bases separating them. Germline V gene data show CDR1 as SGHAT and CDR2 as FQNNGV. This CDR3 spans 13 amino acids. This chain's CDR3 is CASSKLGNTEAFF. CDR3 nucleotides: TGTGCCAGCAGCAAACTAGGGAACACTGAAGCTTTCTTT.

The V call is TRBV18, the J call TRBJ2-1, with D unclear. Per germline, CDR1 KGHSH and CDR2 LQKENI. V was cut by 3 bases and J by 10 bases, with 13 bases left in between. There are 13 residues in the CDR3. The CDR3 region is CASSPNTAGEQFF. The CDR3, as DNA: TGTGCCAGCTCACCCAACACAGCAGGAGAGCAGTTCTTC.

In its sample, this clone was seen once. This chain uses TRBV21-1 with TRBJ2-3; no DNA check was done on the table's D call, TRBD1. TRBV21-1 is recorded as a pseudogene. This CDR3 has 16 residues. This CDR3 is CASSKDRDRSTDTQYF. The CDR3 nucleotides read TGTGCCAGCAGCAAAGATAGGGACAGGAGCACAGATACGCAGTATTTT.

This clone appeared a single time. V is TRBV9 and J is TRBJ2-2; D not resolved. CDR3 length equals 14 residues. V was clipped by 3 bases and J by 3 bases, with 9 bases between them. Germline V gene data show CDR1 as SGDLS and CDR2 as YYNGEE. The CDR3 bases are TGTGCCAGCAGCGCCTCTATAGACACCGGGGAGCTGTTTTTT. As protein: CASSASIDTGELFF.

This clone was detected only once. This chain links TRBV6-1 with TRBJ1-3, with no clear D. CDR1 MNHNS and CDR2 SASEGT come from the germline V gene. The length of the CDR3 is 13 residues. V lost 1 base and J lost 6, with 7 bases in between. CDR3 sequence (DNA): TGTGCCAGCAGTGAAGTGTGGGCAAACACCATATATTTT. Amino acids: CASSEVWANTIYF.